This TCR beta chain was documented in a study of T cells after yellow fever vaccination. Overall study findings and caveats: Researchers report a weaker secondary response that nonetheless peaked faster, day 5 versus 15. Reappearing after the booster were most of the clones from primary vaccination (around 96% CD4, roughly 86% CD8).

V lost 4 bases and J lost 4; bases outside the gene matches: 14. The germline CDR1 and CDR2 sequences are SGHRS and YFSETQ. This CDR3 is 17 amino acids long. TCRdb independently ran MiXCR on the 5' RACE reads; one entry per CDR3 protein. The repertoire has 510,000 or so distinct CDR3 sequences, less than 20% of them found once; the top ten carry 13% to 15%. A remark on this clonotype: The antigen is undetermined.

Sequencing used PBMCs, obtained 15 days after the yellow fever booster vaccination. This sequence was found in a young man who received the YFV17D yellow fever vaccine. The chain couples TRBV5-1 to TRBJ2-1, with TRBD1 matching 7 bases. Here the CDR3 reads CASSPLTGTAIYNEQFF. CDR3 nucleotide sequence: TGCGCCAGCAGCCCCCTCACAGGGACAGCGATTTACAATGAGCAGTTCTTC.